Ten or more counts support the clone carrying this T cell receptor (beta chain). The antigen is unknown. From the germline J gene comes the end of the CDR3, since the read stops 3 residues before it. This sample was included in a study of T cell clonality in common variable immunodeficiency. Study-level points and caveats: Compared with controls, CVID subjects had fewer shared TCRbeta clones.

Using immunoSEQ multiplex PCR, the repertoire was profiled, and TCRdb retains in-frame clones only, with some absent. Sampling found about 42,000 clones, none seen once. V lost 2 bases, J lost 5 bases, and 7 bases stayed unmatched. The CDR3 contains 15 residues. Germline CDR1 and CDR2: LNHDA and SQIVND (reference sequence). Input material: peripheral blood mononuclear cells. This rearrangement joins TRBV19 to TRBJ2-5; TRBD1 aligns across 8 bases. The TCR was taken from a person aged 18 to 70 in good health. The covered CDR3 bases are TGTGCCAGTAGTATATCACGACAGGGGACTGAGACC. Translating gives CASSISRQGTET. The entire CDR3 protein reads CASSISRQGTETQYF. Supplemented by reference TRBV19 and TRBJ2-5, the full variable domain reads DGGITQSPKYLFRKEGQNVTLSCEQNLNHDAMYWYRQDPGQGLRLIYYSQIVNDFQKGDIAEGYSVSREKKESFPLTVTSAQKNPTAFYLCASSISRQGTETQYFGPGTRLLVL.